A selection of T cell receptor beta chains follows, all from one sample in a study of response to subunit inactivated influenza vaccine. TCRdb re-derived calls from the RT-PCR reads in MiXCR, one entry per CDR3 protein. The table shows approximately 500,000 distinct CDR3 sequences, with roughly 13% occurring only once. This sample comprised PBMCs from blood, obtained about 6 weeks after vaccination. Every receptor here comes from a man between 45 and 60 years old who received an inactivated influenza vaccine. The CDR3 runs from the conserved cysteine through the conserved F or W. D genes are given only for firm matches. Some rows mark clone size as missing; the rest say once, few, many or name a class of expanded clone.

size | J | D | V | CDR3 | DNA
NA | TRBJ1-3 | NA | TRBV12-3/TRBV12-4 | CASTPLSGNTIYF | TGTGCCAGCACCCCTCTCTCTGGAAACACCATATATTTT
NA | TRBJ2-5 | NA | TRBV10-3 | CAISELGGGPETQYF | TGTGCCATCAGTGAGTTAGGAGGGGGCCCAGAGACCCAGTACTTC
NA | TRBJ1-6 | NA | TRBV18 | CASSPTGDSPLHF | TGTGCCAGCTCACCAACGGGGGATTCACCCCTCCACTTT
NA | TRBJ2-1 | NA | TRBV5-1 | CASSSTGSSSYNEQFF | TGCGCCAGCAGCTCCACAGGTTCAAGCTCCTACAATGAGCAGTTCTTC
few | TRBJ2-1 | NA | TRBV7-2 | CASRTMGYNEQFF | TGTGCCAGCAGAACAATGGGTTACAATGAGCAGTTCTTC
NA | TRBJ2-5 | NA | TRBV28 | CASSTPSAGETQYF | TGTGCCAGCAGCACCCCCTCGGCGGGAGAGACCCAGTACTTC
few | TRBJ1-2 | TRBD1 | TRBV4-3 | CASSHITGQGNLYGYTF | TGCGCCAGCAGCCACATAACGGGACAGGGAAACTTATATGGCTACACCTTC
NA | TRBJ2-3 | TRBD2 | TRBV7-6 | CASSLRTLAGGPDTQYF | TGTGCCAGCAGCTTACGGACCCTAGCGGGAGGGCCGGATACGCAGTATTTT
many | TRBJ2-7 | NA | TRBV6-2/TRBV6-3 | CASRIRDGISYEQYF | TGTGCCAGCAGAATCCGGGACGGGATCTCCTACGAGCAGTACTTC
few | TRBJ2-2 | TRBD2 | TRBV9 | CASNQRAGGGTGELFF | TGTGCCAGCAACCAACGAGCGGGGGGAGGCACCGGGGAGCTGTTTTTT
few | TRBJ2-1 | TRBD2 | TRBV19 | CASSIGLAAYNEQFF | TGTGCCAGTAGTATCGGACTAGCGGCCTACAATGAGCAGTTCTTC
many | TRBJ2-7 | NA | TRBV6-2/TRBV6-3 | CASSGTGSFSYEQYF | TGTGCCAGCAGCGGAACAGGAAGCTTCTCCTACGAGCAGTACTTC
NA | TRBJ2-5 | TRBD2 | TRBV20-1 | CSVQWGGETQYF | TGCAGTGTCCAATGGGGGGGGGAGACCCAGTACTTC
few | TRBJ1-2 | NA | TRBV4-1 | CASSQARGGGYGYTF | TGCGCCAGCAGCCAAGCAAGAGGGGGTGGCTACGGCTACACCTTC
few | TRBJ1-1 | NA | TRBV12-3/TRBV12-4 | CASRRFPRGAFF | TGTGCCAGCAGGCGCTTTCCGAGGGGAGCTTTCTTT
NA | TRBJ2-7 | TRBD1 | TRBV7-2 | CASSSEVQQGRYEQYF | TGTGCCAGCAGCTCAGAAGTACAACAGGGGCGCTACGAGCAGTACTTC
NA | TRBJ2-1 | TRBD2 | TRBV2 | CARSLSTLASGGAYNEQFF | TGTGCCCGCAGTTTAAGTACGTTGGCTAGCGGGGGGGCCTACAATGAGCAGTTCTTC
many | TRBJ2-4 | NA | TRBV12-3/TRBV12-4 | CASTPFPGPLNIQYF | TGTGCCAGCACCCCCTTTCCGGGACCATTAAACATTCAGTACTTC
many | TRBJ1-3 | TRBD1 | TRBV12-3/TRBV12-4 | CASSERTGFSSGNTIYF | TGTGCCAGCAGCGAGAGGACAGGCTTTTCCTCTGGAAACACCATATATTTT